What follows are 25 T cell receptor beta chains derived from one specimen sequenced in a study of T cells in localized non-small cell lung cancer. The protocol was immunoSEQ multiplex PCR, while the TCRdb copy is restricted to in-frame clones and leaves out a portion. The sample records roughly 16,000 clones, 80% to 90% being singletons. The input for sequencing was peripheral blood, taken before any cancer treatment. The receptors derive from a male donor aged 60 or over with stage III lung adenocarcinoma.

This chain joins TRBV5-4 and TRBJ1-2; 7 bases align to TRBD1. Germline V gene data show CDR1 as SGHNT and CDR2 as YYREEE (reference sequence). CDR3 size: 13 residues. The V gene end was trimmed by 1 base and the J gene end by 7 bases; junction bases not matched to a gene: 4. The CDR3 here is CASSLTGDSGYTF. CDR3 nucleotide sequence: TGTGCCAGCAGCTTGACCGGGGACAGTGGCTACACCTTC.

The chain links TRBV9 to TRBJ1-2; D remains unclear. The CDR3 runs 14 residues. CDR1 and CDR2 from the germline V gene are SGDLS and YYNGEE. V lost 4 bases and J 2 bases, leaving 12 bases between the germline ends. CDR3 nucleotides: TGTGCCAGCAGCTCAGCAGCGATAAACTATGGCTACACCTTC. Residues: CASSSAAINYGYTF.

The J gene is TRBJ1-5, the V gene TRBV5-5, with TRBD1 matching 9 bases. The CDR3 has 17 amino acids. Trimming removed 0 bases from V and 0 bases from J; junction bases left unmatched: 4. Germline loops: CDR1 SGHKS, CDR2 YYEKEE (reference sequence). CDR3 region: CASSLGQGVDSNQPQHF. CDR3 nucleotide sequence: TGTGCCAGCAGCTTGGGACAGGGGGTAGATAGCAATCAGCCCCAGCATTTT.

This sequence joins TRBV19 and TRBJ1-1; possible D gene TRBD1, 5 bases. The V end lost 4 bases, the J end lost 5 bases, and 11 bases lay between the germline ends. The CDR3 is made up of 13 amino acids. Germline CDR1 reads LNHDA; CDR2 reads SQIVND (reference sequence). In DNA, the CDR3 is TGTGCCAGTAGTACAGGGTGGCGGACTGAAGCTTTCTTT. It translates to CASSTGWRTEAFF.

Here the CDR3 DNA reads TGTGCCAGCGCAGGTCGGGACCTAAGGGGCTACAATGAGCAGTTCTTC. It translates to CASAGRDLRGYNEQFF. V and J are TRBV2 and TRBJ2-1; D might be TRBD1 or TRBD2, each matching 5 bases. V was trimmed by 8 bases and J by 3 bases, leaving 20 bases between them. CDR3 size: 16 residues. The germline CDR1 and CDR2 sequences are SNHLY and FYNNEI.

The chain combines TRBV2 with TRBJ1-4, with D unclear. CDR3 size: 14 residues. Looked up from germline, CDR1 is SNHLY and CDR2 is FYNNEI. The V end was cut by 5 bases, the J end by 4 bases, with 11 bases between. CDR3 nucleotide sequence: TGTGCCAGCAGTATCACCGAACGTAATGAAAAACTGTTTTTT. Translation gives CASSITERNEKLFF. The full variable domain, rest sourced from reference TRBV2 and TRBJ1-4, is EPEVTQTPSHQVTQMGQEVILRCVPISNHLYFYWYRQILGQKVEFLVSFYNNEISEKSEIFDDQFSVERPDGSNFTLKIRSTKLEDSAMYFCASSITERNEKLFFGSGTQLSVL.

V is TRBV27 and J is TRBJ1-1, with D possibly matching TRBD1 (6 bases). Deletions cut 6 bases from V and 5 bases from J, with 10 bases between. This CDR3 is built from 12 residues. Germline values: CDR1 MNHEY, CDR2 SMNVEV (reference sequence). The DNA for the CDR3 is TGTGCCAGCAGACAGGGAGGGACTGAAGCTTTCTTT. It yields the protein CASRQGGTEAFF.

The chain carries TRBV19 and TRBJ2-1, with D perhaps matching TRBD1 (6 bases). Trimming left V 2 bases short and J 7 bases short, with 15 bases between. This CDR3 contains 15 residues. Germline CDR1 and CDR2: LNHDA and SQIVND (reference sequence). CDR3 region: CASSISGQMVNEQFF. The CDR3 coding sequence is TGTGCCAGTAGTATATCGGGACAAATGGTGAATGAGCAGTTCTTC. The entire variable domain, with the rest obtained from reference TRBV19 and TRBJ2-1, is as follows: DGGITQSPKYLFRKEGQNVTLSCEQNLNHDAMYWYRQDPGQGLRLIYYSQIVNDFQKGDIAEGYSVSREKKESFPLTVTSAQKNPTAFYLCASSISGQMVNEQFFGPGTRLTVL.

The chain carries TRBV18 and TRBJ2-7, with TRBD1 matching over 7 bases. V shed 3 bases, J shed 3 bases, and the junction held 8 bases outside the gene matches. CDR3 length: 15 residues. Germline CDR1 is KGHSH and CDR2 is LQKENI. CDR3 sequence reads: CASSPATGLFYEQYF. DNA for the CDR3: TGTGCCAGCTCACCTGCGACAGGGTTATTCTACGAGCAGTACTTC.

The chain combines TRBV6-1 with TRBJ1-1; 7 nucleotides match TRBD1. CDR1 and CDR2 (germline): MNHNS, SASEGT. This CDR3 contains 14 residues. V gave up 5 bases and J gave up 1 base; unmatched junction bases: 4. The CDR3 here is CASSTGATNTEAFF. The CDR3, as DNA: TGTGCCAGCAGTACAGGGGCGACGAACACTGAAGCTTTCTTT.

The chain has TRBV18 and TRBJ2-5; 7 bases agree with TRBD1. V shed 4 bases, J shed 4 bases, and the junction held 3 bases outside the gene matches. The CDR3 consists of 13 residues. Per the germline V gene, CDR1 is KGHSH and CDR2 is LQKENI. CDR3 residues: CASSLSGGETQYF. The CDR3, as DNA: TGTGCCAGCTCACTGTCAGGGGGAGAGACCCAGTACTTC. Full variable domain (outside the CDR3, taken from reference TRBV18 and TRBJ2-5): NAGVMQNPRHLVRRRGQEARLRCSPMKGHSHVYWYRQLPEEGLKFMVYLQKENIIDESGMPKERFSAEFPKEGPSILRIQQVVRGDSAAYFCASSLSGGETQYFGPGTRLLVL.

This rearrangement joins TRBV30 to TRBJ1-1, with D tentatively TRBD1 (5 bases). V lost 5 bases to trimming and J lost 2 bases, with 18 bases between them. Germline loops: CDR1 GTSNPN, CDR2 SVGIG (reference sequence). The CDR3 spans 15 residues. Written as DNA, the CDR3 is TGTGCCTGGGGGGGATTAGCTCCCTTAAACACTGAAGCTTTCTTT. Amino acids: CAWGGLAPLNTEAFF.

The gene calls are TRBV6-6 and TRBJ1-3; 8 nucleotides line up with TRBD1. V lost 4 bases to trimming and J lost 3 bases; unmatched junction nucleotides: 2. Looked up from germline, CDR1 is MNHNY and CDR2 is SVGAGI (reference sequence). This CDR3 region has 14 residues. The CDR3 DNA is TGTGCCAGCAGTTCACAGGGGGATGGAAACACCATATATTTT. It translates to CASSSQGDGNTIYF.

J is TRBJ2-3 and V is TRBV6-5; no reliable D call. Germline-derived CDR1 and CDR2 are MNHEY and SVGAGI. The CDR3 covers 14 residues. The ends were cut back, 8 bases at V and 1 base at J, with 13 bases in the middle. The CDR3 region has the DNA TGTGCCAGCCGACGAAGCAGTGGCACAGATACGCAGTATTTT. Encoded protein: CASRRSSGTDTQYF.

The chain is built from TRBV7-9 and TRBJ1-1; 8 bases agree with TRBD1. The V gene end was trimmed by 5 bases and the J gene end by 5 bases; junction bases not matched to a gene: 7. Germline assignment: CDR1 SEHNR and CDR2 FQNEAQ (reference sequence). CDR3 length equals 14 residues. The CDR3 is CASSQDRDGTEAFF. The CDR3 nucleotides are TGTGCCAGCAGCCAGGACAGGGATGGTACTGAAGCTTTCTTT.

V and J are TRBV2 and TRBJ2-1, with a possible D match to TRBD1 (5 bases). The V end lost 6 bases, the J end lost 0 bases, and 9 bases lay between the germline ends. CDR3 length: 14 amino acids. Germline CDR1 is SNHLY and CDR2 is FYNNEI. CDR3 sequence reads: CASRRQFSYNEQFF. CDR3 nucleotides: TGTGCCAGCAGGCGACAGTTCTCCTACAATGAGCAGTTCTTC.

A single count supports this clone. The chain employs TRBV11-1 and TRBJ2-7; D is perhaps TRBD1 (6 bases). The CDR3 length is 12 residues. CDR1 is SGHAT and CDR2 is FQDESV in the germline V gene (reference sequence). Between the trimmed V and J ends, which lost 6 bases and 3 bases, there was a span of 9 bases. Here the CDR3 DNA reads TGTGCCAGCAGAGGGGGTGGCTACGAGCAGTACTTC. It specifies CASRGGGYEQYF. Together with reference TRBV11-1 and TRBJ2-7, the CDR3 gives the full variable domain: EAEVAQSPRYKITEKSQAVAFWCDPISGHATLYWYRQILGQGPELLVQFQDESVVDDSQLPKDRFSAERLKGVDSTLKIQPAELGDSAMYLCASRGGGYEQYFGPGTRLTVT.

The V call is TRBV7-8, the J call TRBJ1-5; unclear D gene. Germline V gives CDR1 SGHVS, CDR2 FQNEAQ. V lost 4 bases, J lost 0 bases, and 13 bases lay in between. This CDR3 is built from 16 residues. The CDR3 coding sequence is TGTGCCAGCAGCTCCGCTCTGTATACTAGCAATCAGCCCCAGCATTTT. Protein: CASSSALYTSNQPQHF.

This clone was detected only a few times. The genes are TRBV19 and TRBJ2-7, with TRBD1 identical over 8 bases. The CDR3 has 14 amino acids. Germline-derived CDR1 and CDR2 are LNHDA and SQIVND (reference sequence). V shed 8 bases, J shed 2 bases, and the junction held 8 bases outside the gene matches. In DNA, the CDR3 is TGTGCCAGTCGACAGGGGTTAAATACCTACGAGCAGTACTTC. Translated: CASRQGLNTYEQYF. The entire variable domain, with the rest obtained from reference TRBV19 and TRBJ2-7, is as follows: DGGITQSPKYLFRKEGQNVTLSCEQNLNHDAMYWYRQDPGQGLRLIYYSQIVNDFQKGDIAEGYSVSREKKESFPLTVTSAQKNPTAFYLCASRQGLNTYEQYFGPGTRLTVT.

V is TRBV11-1 and J is TRBJ1-2, with D maybe TRBD1 (5 bases). Trimming cost V 3 bases and J 5 bases, with 13 bases left between them. Germline V CDR1 and CDR2: SGHAT, FQDESV (reference sequence). The CDR3 is 14 amino acids. This chain's CDR3 is CASSLDDSYYGYTF. The CDR3 nucleotides read TGTGCCAGCAGCTTGGACGACAGCTATTATGGCTACACCTTC.

The chain is built from TRBV4-1 and TRBJ2-1; maybe TRBD1 (6 bases). Germline CDR1 is MGHRA and CDR2 is YSYEKL. The V end was cut by 3 bases, the J end by 0 bases, with 12 bases between. This CDR3 is built from 16 residues. CDR3 region: CASSHRQDNSYNEQFF. The CDR3 DNA reads as TGCGCCAGCAGCCACCGACAGGACAACTCCTACAATGAGCAGTTCTTC.

The CDR3 bases are TGTGCCAGCAGCTTGTACGGATCGAACACCGGGGAGCTGTTTTTT. Protein product: CASSLYGSNTGELFF. The genes are TRBV5-6 and TRBJ2-2, with D hard to call. The V end lost 1 base, the J end lost 0 bases, and 7 bases lay between the germline ends. The CDR3 loop spans 15 amino acids. CDR1 is SGHDT and CDR2 is YYEEEE in the germline V gene.

V gene TRBV5-1 combines with J gene TRBJ1-4, with TRBD1 matching 8 bases. V shed 4 bases, J shed 7 bases, and the junction held 9 bases outside the gene matches. From germline, CDR1 is SGHRS and CDR2 YFSETQ. CDR3 length equals 15 residues. CDR3 sequence: CASSAGQGGGEKLFF. CDR3 coding DNA: TGCGCCAGCAGCGCCGGACAGGGAGGAGGTGAAAAACTGTTTTTT.

J is TRBJ2-1 and V is TRBV7-3, with 9 bases identical to TRBD2. The V segment lost 5 bases and the J segment 6 bases; nucleotides outside the gene matches: 11. This CDR3 is built from 16 residues. Per the germline V gene, CDR1 is SGHTA and CDR2 is FQGTGA. The CDR3 sequence is CASSPYGAGGPNEQFF. For the CDR3, the DNA is TGTGCCAGCAGCCCTTATGGGGCGGGGGGGCCCAATGAGCAGTTCTTC.

The rearrangement uses TRBV10-2 and TRBJ1-1, with a possible D match to TRBD1 (5 bases). Germline V CDR1 and CDR2: WSHSY, SAAADI. V lost 4 bases, J lost 5 bases, and 14 bases lay in between. This CDR3 has 14 amino acids. The CDR3 is CASSARGLGTEAFF. The CDR3 DNA sequence: TGCGCCAGCAGTGCGAGGGGACTGGGGACTGAAGCTTTCTTT.